These 31 T cell receptor beta chains were sequenced from one sample in a study of naive and memory T cell subsets. The beta constant-region primer was an equimolar mix of two oligonucleotides covering TRBC1 and TRBC2. A single record per CDR3 protein comes from TCRdb applying MiXCR to the UMI-ligation and nested PCR reads. The sample contains around 31,000 distinct CDR3 sequences, approximately 12% of which appear only once. Material for sequencing was effector memory CD4+ T cells from blood. The subset was: effector memory, CD45RA- CD27-. The receptors shown here come from a human donor in good health.

This clonotype was counted a few times. The gene calls are TRBV7-2 and TRBJ2-3; D might be TRBD2 (7 bases). V was pared by 5 bases and J by 1 base, with 13 bases between. CDR3 length: 15 residues. Germline V gene lookup returns CDR1 SGHTA and CDR2 FQGNSA. CDR3 loop: CASSPRGGGTDTQYF. In DNA, the CDR3 is TGTGCCAGCAGCCCTAGGGGGGGGGGCACAGATACGCAGTATTTT.

The chain has TRBV28 and TRBJ1-4; no firm D call. The germline V gene encodes CDR1 MDHEN and CDR2 SYDVKM. V was pared by 5 bases and J by 5 bases, with 9 bases between. This CDR3 has 13 residues. CDR3 in DNA: TGTGCCAGCAGTGAGGCGTTCAATGAAAAACTGTTTTTT. Translation gives CASSEAFNEKLFF. Filled out from reference TRBV28 and TRBJ1-4, the complete variable domain reads DVKVTQSSRYLVKRTGEKVFLECVQDMDHENMFWYRQDPGLGLRLIYFSYDVKMKEKGDIPEGYSVSREKKERFSLILESASTNQTSMYLCASSEAFNEKLFFGSGTQLSVL.

There are many counts of this clonotype. The rearrangement links TRBV4-2 to TRBJ2-7, with TRBD2 identical over 10 bases. Trimming took 4 bases from V and 4 from J; bases not matched to a gene: 19. The CDR3 contains 19 residues. Germline loops: CDR1 LGHNA, CDR2 YNFKEQ. The CDR3 bases are TGTGCCAGCAGCCCGACGGTGGCTAGCGGGGGCTCGAGGCTATACGAGCAGTACTTC. Protein: CASSPTVASGGSRLYEQYF.

This clonotype appeared many times. The chain is built from TRBV4-3 and TRBJ2-1, with a possible D match to TRBD2 (6 bases). Germline CDR1 and CDR2: LGHNA and YSLEER. The length of the CDR3 is 16 residues. V dropped 0 bases and J dropped 3 bases, with 12 bases sitting between them. DNA for the CDR3: TGCGCCAGCAGCCAAGACACCCGGGAGTTCTACAATGAGCAGTTCTTC. Amino acid sequence: CASSQDTREFYNEQFF.

This chain connects TRBV16 to TRBJ1-4, with TRBD1 matching over 9 bases. V gave up 4 bases and J gave up 8 bases; unmatched junction bases: 2. Germline V gives CDR1 KGHSY, CDR2 FQNENV. CDR3 length: 13 amino acids. CDR3 amino acids: CASSRQGGEKLFF. CDR3 in DNA: TGTGCCAGCAGCCGACAGGGGGGAGAAAAACTGTTTTTT.

This clonotype was counted ten times or more. CDR3 sequence (DNA): TGTGCCAGCAGCTTAGTCCTAAGACTTAGCTTTGGGGAGCTGTTTTTT. Amino acids: CASSLVLRLSFGELFF. The chain has TRBV7-8 and TRBJ2-2; D remains ambiguous. Germline V gene lookup returns CDR1 SGHVS and CDR2 FQNEAQ. The V end was cut by 1 base, the J end by 8 bases, with 17 bases between. This CDR3 region has 16 residues.

Ten or more counts support this clonotype. This chain links TRBV20-1 with TRBJ2-7, with D maybe TRBD1 (6 bases). Between the trimmed V and J ends, which lost 2 bases and 9 bases, there was a span of 14 bases. CDR1 and CDR2 from the germline V gene are DFQATT and SNEGSKA (reference sequence). This CDR3 is built from 12 residues. In DNA, the CDR3 is TGCAGTGCTAGATGGGACACGGACGGGCAGTACTTC. This sequence encodes CSARWDTDGQYF.

The sample holds many counts of this clonotype. This rearrangement joins TRBV20-1 to TRBJ1-2, with a weak D call TRBD1 (5 bases). Germline values: CDR1 DFQATT, CDR2 SNEGSKA (reference sequence). V lost 6 bases, J lost 0 bases, and 17 bases lay in between. The CDR3 has 15 residues. CDR3 sequence (DNA): TGCAGTGCAAGTAACGGGCAGACAGCTAACTATGGCTACACCTTC. It yields the protein CSASNGQTANYGYTF.

This clonotype was seen ten or more times. The chain combines TRBV19 with TRBJ1-5; TRBD1 agrees at 7 bases. V lost 7 bases to trimming and J lost 3 bases; unmatched junction nucleotides: 9. Germline CDR1 LNHDA, CDR2 SQIVND (reference sequence). The CDR3 length is 15 residues. The CDR3 DNA follows: TGTGCCAGTAACGACAGGGCTACCAACAATCAGCCCCAGCATTTT. Translated: CASNDRATNNQPQHF.

This clonotype was recorded at least ten times. V usage is TRBV12-3 or TRBV12-4 and J usage is TRBJ2-1; 8 bases are a match to TRBD2. Unmatched junction bases numbered 2, after V lost 4 bases and J lost 0 bases. The CDR3 has 15 amino acids. The CDR3 DNA reads TGTGCCAGCAGTTATAGCGGGGCCTCCTACAATGAGCAGTTCTTC. Amino acid sequence: CASSYSGASYNEQFF.

In its sample, this clonotype was seen a few times. The J gene is TRBJ1-4, the V gene TRBV7-8; D remains unclear. The germline gives CDR1 SGHVS, CDR2 FQNEAQ. CDR3 size: 14 residues. The V gene lost 3 bases and the J gene lost 7 bases, with 12 bases spanning the gap. CDR3 residues: CASSFGRRSEKLFF. The CDR3, as DNA: TGTGCCAGCAGCTTCGGTCGACGAAGTGAAAAACTGTTTTTT.

This clonotype was seen at least ten times. V is TRBV14 and J is TRBJ2-1; D gene unclear. V was clipped by 4 bases and J by 3 bases, with 10 bases between them. The germline V gene has CDR1 SGHDN and CDR2 FVKESK. This CDR3 spans 14 amino acids. This CDR3 reads CASSPDIIYNEQFF. The CDR3 region has the DNA TGTGCCAGCAGCCCCGACATAATCTACAATGAGCAGTTCTTC.

This clonotype occurred many times. The chain employs TRBV20-1 and TRBJ2-2; 7 bases line up with TRBD1. The CDR3 loop spans 16 amino acids. Germline CDR1 and CDR2: DFQATT and SNEGSKA (reference sequence). V lost 3 bases and J lost 6; bases outside the gene matches: 13. This CDR3 reads CSARLPDRAGAGELFF. Here the CDR3 DNA reads TGCAGTGCTAGGCTTCCAGACAGGGCCGGGGCCGGGGAGCTGTTTTTT.

The chain employs TRBV6-5 and TRBJ1-1; 8 bases agree with TRBD1. V was clipped by 6 bases and J by 4 bases; unmatched bases: 7. Germline-derived CDR1 and CDR2 are MNHEY and SVGAGI. The length of the CDR3 is 14 residues. The CDR3 reads CASRPQQGGTEAFF. Here the CDR3 DNA reads TGTGCCAGCAGGCCTCAACAGGGGGGCACTGAAGCTTTCTTT.

V is TRBV19 and J is TRBJ2-5; no clear D. Deletions cut 1 base from V and 3 bases from J, with 9 bases between. Germline CDR1 is LNHDA and CDR2 is SQIVND (reference sequence). The CDR3 runs 14 residues. CDR3 region: CASSIGTVKETQYF. The DNA for the CDR3 is TGTGCCAGTAGTATAGGCACAGTTAAAGAGACCCAGTACTTC.

For the CDR3, the DNA is TGTGCCAGCATCCTAACAGGGACGTCCTACAATGAGCAGTTCTTC. It encodes CASILTGTSYNEQFF. This sequence joins TRBV7-9 and TRBJ2-1; D might be TRBD1 (6 bases). V shed 7 bases and J shed 1 base, with 14 bases lying between them. Per the germline V gene, CDR1 is SEHNR and CDR2 is FQNEAQ (reference sequence). The CDR3 loop spans 15 amino acids.

Worth noting for this clonotype: The CDR3 does not end in the conserved phenylalanine or tryptophan, so this is likely a read error. It is unclear where the CDR3 begins or ends on the DNA, so no DNA is shown, and the CDR3 is as TCRdb lists it. This chain's CDR3 is CSASTRSPHALL. V usage is TRBV20-1 and J usage is TRBJ2-5; the DNA was not compared with TRBD2, the D call given in the table. The germline V gene has CDR1 DFQATT and CDR2 SNEGSKA (reference sequence). The CDR3 has 12 residues if both end residues are counted.

DNA of the CDR3: TGCAGTGCTCAGACTAGGGACAGGGGGACCGAGACCCAGTACTTC. It specifies CSAQTRDRGTETQYF. The chain combines TRBV20-1 with TRBJ2-5; 11 positions agree with TRBD1. V trimming: 5 bases; J trimming: 5 bases; junction bases outside the gene matches: 10. The length of the CDR3 is 15 residues. Germline CDR1 reads DFQATT; CDR2 reads SNEGSKA (reference sequence).

The gene calls are TRBV21-1 and TRBJ2-2; TRBD1, the D gene given by the table, was not confirmed from the DNA. TRBV21-1 is assigned pseudogene status. This CDR3 has 20 residues. The chain's CDR3 is CASSETGDRGTSGNTGELFF. In DNA, the CDR3 is TGTGCCAGCAGCGAAACCGGGGACAGGGGGACTAGCGGGAACACCGGGGAGCTGTTTTTT.

This clonotype was seen many times. The CDR3 reads CSARGQVQYEQYF. The DNA for the CDR3 is TGCAGTGCTAGAGGACAGGTACAATACGAGCAGTACTTC. The chain carries TRBV20-1 and TRBJ2-7; possible D gene TRBD1, 6 bases. Germline assignment: CDR1 DFQATT and CDR2 SNEGSKA (reference sequence). This CDR3 has 13 residues. V was shortened by 1 base and J by 4 bases, with 11 bases between the two germline ends.

This clonotype appeared a single time. The gene calls are TRBV3-1 and TRBJ1-1; tentatively, D is TRBD1 (5 bases). CDR1 LGHDT and CDR2 YNNKEL come from the germline V gene (reference sequence). Trimming removed 1 base from V and 10 bases from J, with 19 bases in between. The CDR3 sequence is 15 residues long. The CDR3: CASSQGAVVRGVAFF. The CDR3, as DNA: TGTGCCAGCAGCCAAGGGGCCGTTGTAAGGGGTGTAGCTTTCTTT.

This chain links TRBV12-3 or TRBV12-4 with TRBJ1-5; D remains ambiguous. V was clipped by 6 bases and J by 0 bases, with 9 bases between them. The CDR3 runs to 14 residues. The CDR3 DNA sequence: TGTGCCAGCAGAGTGGTGGGTAGCAATCAGCCCCAGCATTTT. It translates to CASRVVGSNQPQHF.

Ten or more counts support this clonotype. The CDR3 sequence is CASSLETAPGGYTF. For the CDR3, the DNA is TGTGCCAGCAGCTTAGAGACGGCTCCGGGAGGCTACACCTTC. The chain is built from TRBV7-9 and TRBJ1-2; D uncertain. V was cut by 1 base and J by 8 bases, with 14 bases left in between. Germline CDR1 SEHNR, CDR2 FQNEAQ (reference sequence). CDR3 length: 14 amino acids.

This clonotype has ten or more counts. The genes are TRBV7-2 and TRBJ2-1, with D possibly TRBD2 on 6 matching bases. Per the germline V gene, CDR1 is SGHTA and CDR2 is FQGNSA. Between the trimmed V and J ends, which lost 7 bases and 0 bases, there was a span of 13 bases. CDR3 length: 15 amino acids. The CDR3, as DNA: TGTGCCAGCAATCCTAGCGTCAGCTCCTACAATGAGCAGTTCTTC. This gives the protein CASNPSVSSYNEQFF.

The genes are TRBV5-5 and TRBJ2-2, with TRBD2 matching 11 bases. Germline V lookup: CDR1 SGHKS, CDR2 YYEKEE (reference sequence). The CDR3 is 17 residues long. J was trimmed by 4 bases and V by 0 bases; bases with no gene match: 5. CDR3: CASSLGPGTSGTGELFF. CDR3 in DNA: TGTGCCAGCAGCTTGGGGCCCGGGACTAGCGGCACCGGGGAGCTGTTTTTT.

The sample holds a few counts of this clonotype. The chain has TRBV7-8 and TRBJ2-5, with D possibly being TRBD2 (5 bases). The V end lost 0 bases, the J end lost 5 bases, and 13 bases lay between the germline ends. CDR3 length: 15 amino acids. The germline CDR1 and CDR2 sequences are SGHVS and FQNEAQ. The CDR3 DNA reads as TGTGCCAGCAGCTTAGCGGGAGCAAGGGTGGAGACCCAGTACTTC. Protein product: CASSLAGARVETQYF.

This clonotype was observed many times. The chain couples TRBV7-2 to TRBJ2-7; D assignment may be TRBD1 or TRBD2 (5 bases each). Per germline, CDR1 SGHTA and CDR2 FQGNSA. CDR3 size: 14 residues. V lost 2 bases and J lost 3, with 11 bases in between. This chain's CDR3 is CASSLQADIYEQYF. Written as DNA, the CDR3 is TGTGCCAGCAGCTTACAAGCGGACATCTACGAGCAGTACTTC. The complete variable domain, with remaining parts taken from reference TRBV7-2 and TRBJ2-7, reads GAGVSQSPSNKVTEKGKDVELRCDPISGHTALYWYRQSLGQGLEFLIYFQGNSAPDKSGLPSDRFSAERTGGSVSTLTIQRTQQEDSAVYLCASSLQADIYEQYFGPGTRLTVT.

This clonotype was detected a few times. The J gene is TRBJ2-2, the V gene TRBV12-3 or TRBV12-4, with 9 bases identical to TRBD2. Trimming at V came to 4 bases and at J to 6 bases, leaving 9 bases not matched to a gene. CDR3 length: 16 amino acids. In DNA, the CDR3 is TGTGCCAGCAGTTCAACCGGGACTAGCTCTGCCGGGGAGCTGTTTTTT. As protein: CASSSTGTSSAGELFF.

This clonotype occurred many times. Here the CDR3 reads CASRIGNSPLHF. The CDR3 coding sequence is TGTGCCAGCAGGATAGGCAATTCACCCCTCCACTTT. J is TRBJ1-6 and V is TRBV12-3 or TRBV12-4; D gene uncertain. CDR3 length equals 12 residues. V gave up 6 bases and J gave up 7 bases, with 7 bases separating them.

This clonotype has only a few counts. This CDR3 reads CSARQTSGRGETQYF. Here the CDR3 DNA reads TGCAGTGCTAGACAGACTAGCGGGAGGGGAGAGACCCAGTACTTC. This chain links TRBV20-1 with TRBJ2-5; the match to TRBD2 covers 14 bases. The CDR3 is 15 amino acids. V shed 2 bases and J 4 bases; nucleotides not matched to a gene: 3. Germline V lookup: CDR1 DFQATT, CDR2 SNEGSKA (reference sequence).

The rearrangement uses TRBV29-1 and TRBJ2-3, with 11 bases aligning to TRBD2. V shed 6 bases, J shed 2 bases, and the junction held 10 bases outside the gene matches. CDR1 and CDR2 from the germline V gene are SQVTM and ANQGSEA. The CDR3 is made up of 16 amino acids. CDR3 in DNA: TGCAGCGTCCCTAAAAGGGGACTAGCGGTCACAGATACGCAGTATTTT. Translated, it gives CSVPKRGLAVTDTQYF.